The 7 T cell receptor beta chains below were found in one sample sequenced in a study of radiation and T cells in renal cell carcinoma. Time point noted: blood 2 weeks post-SBRT. Treatment defined: 15 Gy SBRT to primary tumor, nephrectomy 4 weeks later. Only in-frame clones appear in the TCRdb table, and some are missing; sequencing was by immunoSEQ multiplex PCR. The profile shows tens of thousands of clones, just over 85% of them singletons. Here the sequenced sample was blood, taken from a patient whose treatment included radiotherapy and nephrectomy. Source of these receptors: a woman aged 45-65 years with renal cell carcinoma.

The chain has TRBV6-5 and TRBJ2-1; a possible D gene is TRBD2 (5 bases). V dropped 0 bases and J dropped 10 bases, with 10 bases sitting between them. The germline V gene encodes CDR1 MNHEY and CDR2 SVGAGI. The CDR3 extends over 13 amino acids. CDR3 coding DNA: TGTGCCAGCAGTTACTCTCTTAGCGTGGAGCAGTTCTTC. Translating gives CASSYSLSVEQFF.

CDR3 sequence reads: CASSSGQIGYTF. The DNA of the CDR3 is TGTGCCAGCAGCTCCGGACAGATTGGCTACACCTTC. The chain is built from TRBV11-2 and TRBJ1-2; tentative D call: TRBD1 (6 bases). There are 12 residues in the CDR3. Germline assignment: CDR1 SGHAT and CDR2 FQNNGV. The V gene lost 4 bases and the J gene lost 7 bases, with 10 bases spanning the gap. The variable domain in full, completed from reference TRBV11-2 and TRBJ1-2, reads EAGVAQSPRYKIIEKRQSVAFWCNPISGHATLYWYQQILGQGPKLLIQFQNNGVVDDSQLPKDRFSAERLKGVDSTLKIQPAKLEDSAVYLCASSSGQIGYTFGSGTRLTVV.

The J gene is TRBJ1-6, the V gene TRBV18, with a tentative D call TRBD1 (5 bases). CDR3 length equals 19 residues. With 3 bases removed from V and 0 bases from J, the gap between germline ends came to 18 bases. Germline V lookup: CDR1 KGHSH, CDR2 LQKENI. CDR3 DNA: TGTGCCAGCTCACCCATCCCTAGCGGGGCGAGCTCCTATAATTCACCCCTCCACTTT. Translating gives CASSPIPSGASSYNSPLHF.

The J gene is TRBJ2-5, the V gene TRBV10-3; D might be TRBD2 (6 bases). V lost 8 bases and J 1 base, leaving 11 bases between the germline ends. The CDR3 totals 13 residues. Germline lookup yields CDR1 ENHRY and CDR2 SYGVKD. The CDR3 spells CAIGPGLQETQYF. Here the CDR3 DNA reads TGTGCCATCGGGCCGGGACTCCAAGAGACCCAGTACTTC.

This clone occurred once. The V gene is TRBV6-6, the J gene TRBJ2-7; D not certain. Germline lookup yields CDR1 MNHNY and CDR2 SVGAGI (reference sequence). Trimming left V 7 bases short and J 7 bases short, with 20 bases between. CDR3 length: 14 amino acids. CDR3 sequence: CASTPTQVSSEQYF. The CDR3 coding sequence is TGTGCCAGCACGCCAACTCAGGTATCGAGTGAGCAGTACTTC.

This rearrangement joins TRBV2 to TRBJ2-5; 8 bases match TRBD2. CDR1 and CDR2 (germline): SNHLY, FYNNEI. The CDR3 covers 11 residues. V shed 4 bases, J shed 10 bases, and the junction held 2 bases outside the gene matches. Written as DNA, the CDR3 is TGTGCCAGCAGTGTCGGGAGGGGCCAGTACTTC. This gives the protein CASSVGRGQYF.

The chain is built from TRBV14 and TRBJ2-3, with TRBD2 matching 9 bases. The V segment lost 2 bases and the J segment 4 bases; nucleotides outside the gene matches: 13. Germline V lookup: CDR1 SGHDN, CDR2 FVKESK. CDR3 length equals 18 residues. In nucleotides, the CDR3 is TGTGCCAGCAGCCAATATGTGTACTCTTTAGCGGGAGCAGATACGCAGTATTTT. This sequence encodes CASSQYVYSLAGADTQYF.